These T cell receptor beta chains were read from a single sample in a study of blood T cell repertoires in COVID-19. Here immunoSEQ multiplex PCR was the method, and the copy in TCRdb shows in-frame clones only, minus some. The profile shows 350,000 to 500,000 clones, approximately 91% of them singletons. The sequenced sample was PBMCs or T cells enriched from blood (not recorded which). All receptors derive from a woman aged 18-29 years who had been exposed to COVID-19. Each CDR3 is given with its conserved first and last residue. A D gene is named only where the DNA matches it firmly. Size is omitted from some rows. Given values are once, few, many or a class for expanded clones.

>TRBV11-1|-|TRBJ2-7|TRBD1
CASSFRGPNYEQYF
TGTGCCAGCAGCTTCAGGGGGCCAAATTACGAGCAGTACTTC
>TRBV7-2|-|TRBJ1-4|-
CASSLDLGATNEKLFF
TGTGCCAGCAGCTTAGATCTGGGGGCGACTAATGAAAAACTGTTTTTT
>TRBV6-4|-|TRBJ2-3|-
CASSVQGPADTQYF
TGTGCCAGCAGTGTACAGGGTCCCGCAGATACGCAGTATTTT
>TRBV7-2|-|TRBJ2-1|TRBD2
CASSGTSPYNEQFF
TGTGCCAGCAGCGGGACTAGCCCCTACAATGAGCAGTTCTTC
>TRBV3-1/TRBV3-2|-|TRBJ1-6|TRBD1
CASSPTGTDSPLHF
TGTGCCAGCAGCCCCACCGGGACAGATTCACCCCTCCACTTT
>TRBV9|-|TRBJ2-3|-
CASSTTGPDTQYF
TGTGCCAGCAGCACCACAGGCCCAGATACGCAGTATTTT
>TRBV19|once|TRBJ1-5|-
CASSQQQGGRNQPQHF
TGTGCCAGTAGTCAGCAACAGGGAGGGCGCAATCAGCCCCAGCATTTT
>TRBV7-6|once|TRBJ2-3|TRBD1
CASSRQGRGTDTQYF
TGTGCCAGCAGCCGACAGGGTAGGGGCACAGATACGCAGTATTTT
>TRBV7-9|-|TRBJ2-1|TRBD2
CASTQQPGTRNEQFF
TGTGCCAGCACCCAGCAGCCGGGGACTAGGAATGAGCAGTTCTTC
>TRBV20-1|once|TRBJ2-7|-
CSASPQVEQYF
TGCAGTGCTTCCCCTCAGGTCGAGCAGTACTTC
>TRBV4-3|-|TRBJ1-2|TRBD1
CASSPRDRESYGYTF
TGCGCCAGCAGCCCCCGGGACAGGGAGAGCTATGGCTACACCTTC
>TRBV2|-|TRBJ1-2|-
CASSESRNANYGYTF
TGTGCCAGCAGTGAAAGCAGGAATGCTAACTATGGCTACACCTTC
>TRBV6-5|-|TRBJ2-2|TRBD2
CASSWEGNTGELFF
TGTGCCAGCAGCTGGGAGGGGAACACCGGGGAGCTGTTTTTT
>TRBV7-8|many|TRBJ2-7|TRBD1
CASSPPDRGYEQYF
TGTGCCAGCAGCCCACCGGACAGGGGGTACGAGCAGTACTTC
>TRBV9|-|TRBJ2-3|TRBD2
CASSVASGGPDTQYF
TGTGCCAGCAGCGTAGCTAGCGGGGGTCCAGATACGCAGTATTTT
>TRBV14|-|TRBJ2-3|-
CASSQDRISTDTQYF
TGTGCCAGCAGCCAAGACAGGATTAGCACAGATACGCAGTATTTT
>TRBV6-5|-|TRBJ2-3|TRBD1
CASSYRTGITDTQYF
TGTGCCAGCAGTTACCGGACAGGGATCACAGATACGCAGTATTTT
>TRBV14|-|TRBJ2-1|TRBD1
CASSHKKPGTGGRDEQFF
TGTGCCAGCAGCCATAAAAAGCCCGGGACAGGGGGGCGAGATGAGCAGTTCTTC
>TRBV18|once|TRBJ2-1|-
CASSPLFGGSSYNEQFF
TGTGCCAGCTCACCATTGTTCGGAGGCAGCTCCTACAATGAGCAGTTCTTC
>TRBV23-1|-|TRBJ2-4|-
CASSQSRGLAKNIQYF
TGCGCCAGCAGTCAATCGCGGGGGCTAGCCAAAAACATTCAGTACTTC
>TRBV12-3/TRBV12-4|-|TRBJ1-5|-
CASSDRWGQPQHF
TGTGCCAGCAGTGACAGGTGGGGACAGCCCCAGCATTTT
>TRBV5-6|-|TRBJ2-7|-
CASSLGWTYYEQYF
TGTGCCAGCAGCTTGGGATGGACATACTACGAGCAGTACTTC
>TRBV20-1|-|TRBJ1-6|-
CSATRGSPLHF
TGCAGTGCTACCAGGGGTTCACCCCTCCACTTT
>TRBV5-1|-|TRBJ2-1|-
CASSSDNTNEQFF
TGCGCCAGCAGTTCGGACAACACCAATGAGCAGTTCTTC
>TRBV4-2|-|TRBJ2-2|-
CASSQTTGRDTGELFF
TGTGCCAGCAGCCAAACCACAGGACGGGACACCGGGGAGCTGTTTTTT
>TRBV7-8|-|TRBJ2-1|TRBD2
CASSLVGGTYNEQFF
TGTGCCAGCAGCTTAGTGGGGGGGACTTACAATGAGCAGTTCTTC